This note documents a single T cell receptor (beta chain) sequence. Its antigen is currently unknown. The CDR3 runs to 11 residues. The J segment lost 11 bases and the V segment lost 6 bases, leaving 6 bases of the junction unmatched. Profiling relied on immunoSEQ multiplex PCR, and the TCRdb table lists in-frame clones only, not all of them. Altogether 100,000 to 150,000 clones are present, 85% to 90% being singletons, with the ten largest covering 6% to 8%. This entry belongs to a study of T cell responses to AZD1222 COVID-19 vaccine. Broader study findings: Sampling that yielded the repertoires occurred only after the peak T cell response. The study found Spike-specific TCR breadth and depth rose after two AZD1222 doses.

The starting material was peripheral blood, obtained on day 0 of AZD1222 vaccination. This clonotype originated in an adult in good health. The genes are TRBV12-3 or TRBV12-4 and TRBJ1-1; 7 positions match TRBD1. CDR3 nucleotide sequence: TGTGCCAGCAGCTACAGGGGTCCCGCTTTCTTT. Its protein is CASSYRGPAFF.